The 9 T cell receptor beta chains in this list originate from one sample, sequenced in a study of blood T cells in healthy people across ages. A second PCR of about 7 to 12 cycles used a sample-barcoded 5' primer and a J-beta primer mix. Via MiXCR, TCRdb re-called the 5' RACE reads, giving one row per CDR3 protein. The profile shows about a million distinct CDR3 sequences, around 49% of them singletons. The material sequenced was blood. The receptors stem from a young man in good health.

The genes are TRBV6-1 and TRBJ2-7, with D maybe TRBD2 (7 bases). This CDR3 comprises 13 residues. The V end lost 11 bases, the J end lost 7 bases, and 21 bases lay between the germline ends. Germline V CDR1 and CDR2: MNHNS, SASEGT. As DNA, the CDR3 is TGTGCCGGGGGGGGCACTACTAACAATGAGCAGTACTTC. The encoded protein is CAGGGTTNNEQYF.

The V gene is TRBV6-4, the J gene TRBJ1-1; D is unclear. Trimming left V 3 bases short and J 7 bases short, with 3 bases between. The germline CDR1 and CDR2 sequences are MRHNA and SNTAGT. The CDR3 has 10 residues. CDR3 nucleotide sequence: TGTGCCAGCAGTGATGATGAAGCTTTCTTT. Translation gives CASSDDEAFF.

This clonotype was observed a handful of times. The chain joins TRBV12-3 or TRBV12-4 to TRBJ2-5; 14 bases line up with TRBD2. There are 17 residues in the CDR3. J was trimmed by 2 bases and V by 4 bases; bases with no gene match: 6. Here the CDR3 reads CASSYSGTSGGQETQYF. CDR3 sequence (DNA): TGTGCCAGCAGTTACTCCGGGACTAGCGGGGGACAAGAGACCCAGTACTTC.

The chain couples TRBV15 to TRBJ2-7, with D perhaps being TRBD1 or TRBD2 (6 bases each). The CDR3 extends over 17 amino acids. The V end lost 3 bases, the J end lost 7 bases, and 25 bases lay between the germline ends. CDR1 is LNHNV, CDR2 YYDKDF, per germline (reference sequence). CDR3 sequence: CATSRVRSTGHGGEQYF. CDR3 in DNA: TGTGCCACCAGCAGGGTGCGTTCGACAGGACACGGGGGTGAGCAGTACTTC.

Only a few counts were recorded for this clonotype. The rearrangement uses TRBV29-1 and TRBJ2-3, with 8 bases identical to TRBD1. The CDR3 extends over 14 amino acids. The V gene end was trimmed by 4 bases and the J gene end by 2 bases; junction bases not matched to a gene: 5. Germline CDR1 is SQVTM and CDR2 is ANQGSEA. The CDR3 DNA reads TGCAGCGTTGCGGGACAGGAGGACACAGATACGCAGTATTTT. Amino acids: CSVAGQEDTDTQYF.

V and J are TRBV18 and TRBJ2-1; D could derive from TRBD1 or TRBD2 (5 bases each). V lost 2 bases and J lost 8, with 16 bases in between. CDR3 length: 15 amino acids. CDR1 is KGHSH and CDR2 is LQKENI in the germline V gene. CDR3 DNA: TGTGCCAGCTCACCATCCGGGGCTCAGAATGATGAGCAGTTCTTC. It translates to CASSPSGAQNDEQFF.

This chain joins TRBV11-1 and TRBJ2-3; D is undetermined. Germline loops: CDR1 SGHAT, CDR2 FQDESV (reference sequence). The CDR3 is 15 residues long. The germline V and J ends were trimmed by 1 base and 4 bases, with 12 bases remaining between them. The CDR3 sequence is CASSLDGRGADTQYF. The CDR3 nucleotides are TGTGCCAGCAGCTTAGACGGCCGTGGGGCAGATACGCAGTATTTT.

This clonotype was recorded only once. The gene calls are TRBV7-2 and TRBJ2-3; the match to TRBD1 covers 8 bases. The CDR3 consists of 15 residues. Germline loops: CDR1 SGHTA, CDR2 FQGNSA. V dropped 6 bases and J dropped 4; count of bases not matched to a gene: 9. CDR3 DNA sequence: TGTGCCAGCAGTAAACGGACAGGGATAGCAGATACGCAGTATTTT. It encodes CASSKRTGIADTQYF.

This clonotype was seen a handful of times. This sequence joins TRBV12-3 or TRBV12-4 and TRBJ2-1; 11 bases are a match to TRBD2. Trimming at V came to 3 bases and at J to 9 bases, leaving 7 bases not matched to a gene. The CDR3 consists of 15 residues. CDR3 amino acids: CASSFLAGGPAEQFF. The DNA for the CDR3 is TGTGCCAGCAGTTTTTTAGCGGGAGGGCCGGCTGAGCAGTTCTTC.